This T cell receptor (beta chain) was captured by sequencing in a study of neurological immune-mediated disorders. Points on this clonotype: Antigen: not known.

Findings and caveats of the study: None of the CDR3 amino acid sequences found in expanded clones was shared across subjects. This suggests that the TCR-beta repertoires were private in all groups. The study phylogenetically grouped the repertoires of 18 of 34 multiple sclerosis patients into one related-CDR3 cluster, a possible signature.

cDNA synthesis was performed by 5'RACE with 10-nucleotide random UMIs. Using its own MiXCR run on the 5' RACE reads, TCRdb lists one record per CDR3 protein. The sample has 78,000 or so distinct CDR3 sequences, 4% to 6% seen once. V was pared by 10 bases and J by 1 base, with 5 bases of the junction left unmatched. This CDR3 region has 14 residues. CDR1 ENHRY and CDR2 SYGVKD come from the germline V gene. This receptor was taken from a woman in her 30s with multiple sclerosis. V gene TRBV10-3 combines with J gene TRBJ2-1; TRBD1 aligns across 9 bases. Source material: PBMCs. The DNA of the CDR3 is TGTGCCACCACGGGGACAGGGTCCTACAATGAGCAGTTCTTC. Translated: CATTGTGSYNEQFF.